Listed here are 17 T cell receptor beta chains from one sample, sequenced in a study of technical replicates of blood from a handful of donors. Clones were read by immunoSEQ multiplex PCR, and TCRdb kept only the in-frame ones, dropping some. The table records about 94,000 clones, nearly 97% of them present only once. The sequencing input was T cells isolated from PBMCs. These receptors originate from a human donor in good health.

CDR3 in DNA: TGCAGCGTAACGGGACAGGGGAATGAAAAACTGTTTTTT. Translated, it gives CSVTGQGNEKLFF. The chain uses TRBV29-1 and TRBJ1-4; TRBD1 matches at 10 bases. The CDR3 has 13 residues. V dropped 6 bases and J dropped 5; count of bases not matched to a gene: 3. Germline loops: CDR1 SQVTM, CDR2 ANQGSEA.

The J gene is TRBJ2-3, the V gene TRBV10-1, with 8 bases identical to TRBD1. The CDR3 length is 15 residues. Germline trimming cut 6 bases from V and 3 bases from J; bases unmatched to any gene: 8. Germline V gene data show CDR1 as WNHNN and CDR2 as SYGVQD (reference sequence). The CDR3, as DNA: TGCGCCAGCAGGACAGGACAGGGAGGAACAGATACGCAGTATTTT. This gives the protein CASRTGQGGTDTQYF.

This chain joins TRBV28 and TRBJ1-5, with 7 nucleotides matching TRBD1. CDR3 length: 14 residues. Germline V gene sequence: CDR1 MDHEN, CDR2 SYDVKM. V dropped 8 bases and J dropped 6; count of bases not matched to a gene: 10. In DNA form, the CDR3 reads TGTGCCAGCTTAACAAAGACAGGGCGTCAGCCCCAGCATTTT. Amino acid sequence: CASLTKTGRQPQHF.

The chain joins TRBV5-1 to TRBJ2-7, with TRBD2 matching 10 bases. The CDR3 length is 16 residues. The V gene's germline CDR1 is SGHRS and CDR2 YFSETQ. Trimming at V came to 0 bases and at J to 3 bases, leaving 6 bases not matched to a gene. The CDR3 sequence: CASSLGRRTSGYEQYF. The CDR3 DNA is TGCGCCAGCAGCTTGGGACGAAGGACTAGCGGCTACGAGCAGTACTTC.

This chain joins TRBV9 and TRBJ2-7, with 7 bases that match TRBD1. In germline, CDR1 is SGDLS, CDR2 YYNGEE. The CDR3 covers 13 residues. The trim removed 6 bases at V and 6 bases at J, leaving 9 bases unmatched. As DNA, the CDR3 is TGTGCCAGCACCCCGACAGGGACGGGCGAGCAGTACTTC. Protein product: CASTPTGTGEQYF.

The gene calls are TRBV2 and TRBJ1-1, with 11 bases that match TRBD1. Germline V CDR1 and CDR2: SNHLY, FYNNEI. The CDR3 is 14 residues long. The junction had 4 bases not matched to a gene; V was cut back by 4 bases and J by 6 bases. In DNA, the CDR3 is TGTGCCAGCAGTGGGACAGGGGGCTCGGCTGAAGCTTTCTTT. Its translation is CASSGTGGSAEAFF.

CDR3 coding DNA: TGCGCCAGCAGCCACCCCGACAGTATTGTCTATGGCTACACCTTC. Translating it yields CASSHPDSIVYGYTF. The chain employs TRBV4-1 and TRBJ1-2; D possibly corresponds to TRBD1 (5 bases). The germline V gene encodes CDR1 MGHRA and CDR2 YSYEKL. The V end was cut by 3 bases, the J end by 4 bases, with 15 bases between. The CDR3 consists of 15 residues.

This chain joins TRBV28 and TRBJ1-1, with D possibly being TRBD1 (5 bases). CDR3 length: 12 residues. Germline assignment: CDR1 MDHEN and CDR2 SYDVKM. The V and J ends lost 4 bases and 5 bases respectively, with 8 bases between them. The CDR3 region has the DNA TGTGCCAGCAGTTCCGGGGGGACTGAAGCTTTCTTT. As protein: CASSSGGTEAFF.

The chain recombines TRBV7-9 with TRBJ1-2, with D unresolved. CDR3 size: 14 residues. The germline CDR1 and CDR2 sequences are SEHNR and FQNEAQ (reference sequence). The V and J ends lost 0 bases and 0 bases respectively, with 5 bases between them. In DNA, the CDR3 is TGTGCCAGCAGCTTAGCGAACACTAACTATGGCTACACCTTC. Its protein is CASSLANTNYGYTF. Using reference TRBV7-9 and TRBJ1-2 for the parts outside the CDR3, the full variable domain is DTGVSQNPRHKITKRGQNVTFRCDPISEHNRLYWYRQTLGQGPEFLTYFQNEAQLEKSRLLSDRFSAERPKGSFSTLEIQRTEQGDSAMYLCASSLANTNYGYTFGSGTRLTVV.

The DNA for the CDR3 is TGTGCCAGCAGCTGGACAGGGTACTCCGAGCAGTACTTC. Protein product: CASSWTGYSEQYF. The chain uses TRBV27 and TRBJ2-7; 8 bases line up with TRBD1. Per the germline V gene, CDR1 is MNHEY and CDR2 is SMNVEV (reference sequence). Unmatched junction bases numbered 7, after V lost 6 bases and J lost 6 bases. The CDR3 runs 13 residues.

This clone was counted a single time. This chain connects TRBV6-5 to TRBJ2-7; D is uncertain. V dropped 3 bases and J dropped 2 bases, with 14 bases sitting between them. Germline assignment: CDR1 MNHEY and CDR2 SVGAGI. This CDR3 comprises 15 residues. The CDR3 protein is CASSYITDKTYEQYF. The CDR3 DNA is TGTGCCAGCAGTTATATAACTGACAAAACCTACGAGCAGTACTTC.

The V gene is TRBV12-5, the J gene TRBJ1-1; D is possibly TRBD1 (5 bases). V was cut by 6 bases and J by 5 bases, with 10 bases left in between. The CDR3 consists of 12 residues. Germline values: CDR1 LGHNT, CDR2 FRNRAP. The CDR3 coding sequence is TGTGCTAGTGGGTCTCAGGGTACTGAAGCTTTCTTT. Protein product: CASGSQGTEAFF.

The chain recombines TRBV19 with TRBJ2-7; 11 nucleotides agree with TRBD1. This CDR3 comprises 15 residues. CDR1 and CDR2 from the germline V gene are LNHDA and SQIVND (reference sequence). V was clipped by 1 base and J by 3 bases; unmatched bases: 2. CDR3 sequence: CASSIVGTGGYEQYF. CDR3 bases: TGTGCCAGTAGTATAGTGGGGACAGGGGGCTACGAGCAGTACTTC.

The V call is TRBV9, the J call TRBJ2-4; D might be TRBD2 (6 bases). Germline V gene data show CDR1 as SGDLS and CDR2 as YYNGEE. The CDR3 sequence is 15 residues long. Deletions cut 4 bases from V and 0 bases from J, with 11 bases between. Here the CDR3 DNA reads TGTGCCAGCAGCCCCGGGGGACTAGCCAAAAACATTCAGTACTTC. It is translated as CASSPGGLAKNIQYF.

This chain connects TRBV11-2 to TRBJ1-2; the D gene is possibly TRBD1 (6 bases). CDR1 and CDR2 (germline): SGHAT, FQNNGV. V dropped 3 bases and J dropped 1 base, with 9 bases sitting between them. The CDR3 loop spans 14 amino acids. CDR3 region: CASSFSDSNYGYTF. As DNA, the CDR3 is TGTGCCAGCAGCTTCTCGGACAGTAACTATGGCTACACCTTC. Combining the CDR3 with reference TRBV11-2 and TRBJ1-2 gives the whole variable domain EAGVAQSPRYKIIEKRQSVAFWCNPISGHATLYWYQQILGQGPKLLIQFQNNGVVDDSQLPKDRFSAERLKGVDSTLKIQPAKLEDSAVYLCASSFSDSNYGYTFGSGTRLTVV.

The J gene is TRBJ2-5, the V gene TRBV30; maybe TRBD2 (5 bases). The J call is in doubt because the DNA end fits TRBJ2-7 better. CDR1 and CDR2 from the germline V gene are GTSNPN and SVGIG (reference sequence). CDR3 size: 12 residues. The CDR3 DNA follows: TGTGCCTGGAGAGACTATAGGTACGAGCAGTACTTC. Translated: CAWRDYRYEQYF.

The chain recombines TRBV27 with TRBJ2-5; D not certain. Germline-derived CDR1 and CDR2 are MNHEY and SMNVEV (reference sequence). The CDR3 consists of 13 residues. V dropped 0 bases and J dropped 5 bases, with 7 bases sitting between them. The CDR3 nucleotides are TGTGCCAGCAGTTTATCTCCCGGGGAGACCCAGTACTTC. It yields the protein CASSLSPGETQYF.